This TCR beta chain was identified during a study of cytomegalovirus exposure and HLA in healthy donors. There are 16 residues in the CDR3. The J segment lost 1 base and the V segment lost 10 bases, leaving 8 bases of the junction unmatched. Germline V gives CDR1 MGHRA, CDR2 YSYEKL. PCR used 60 Vbeta primers and 13 Jbeta primers. Profiling relied on immunoSEQ multiplex PCR, and the TCRdb table lists in-frame clones only, not all of them. The repertoire has 95,000 to 150,000 clones, more than 65% of them found once; the top ten carry around 3.5%. This clone appeared a single time. The clonotype originates from a human donor in good health. Sequences were obtained from PBMCs. V and J are TRBV4-1 and TRBJ2-2; 11 nucleotides match TRBD2. The CDR3 bases are TGCGCCACAGGGCCCCTAGCGGGAGGGAACACCGGGGAGCTGTTTTTT. Translated, it gives CATGPLAGGNTGELFF.